What follows describes a single T cell receptor beta chain. This entry is derived from a study of blood T cell repertoires in COVID-19. Study summary: Material from acute and convalescent COVID-19 was sourced from the United States, Italy and Spain.

In the authors' methods: Cell counts per sample came from amplifying reference gene primers. Assay: immunoSEQ multiplex PCR; the TCRdb copy retains only in-frame clones and omits some. D and trimming come from the DNA, and the V and J calls and clone size come from that table. Of about 170,000 clones in the sample, approximately 84% are singletons; the top ten hold less than 3%. This TCR came from a woman of 80 years or more with COVID-19, enrolled during active disease. Sequencing was carried out using peripheral blood.

In DNA form, the CDR3 reads TGTGCCAGCAGCTTAAATAGCGGGAGGATGAATGAGCAGTTCTTC. This sequence encodes CASSLNSGRMNEQFF. V gene TRBV13 combines with J gene TRBJ2-1; 10 bases map to TRBD2. The CDR3 is 15 residues long. CDR1 is PRHDT and CDR2 is FYEKMQ in the germline V gene (reference sequence). With 2 bases clipped from V and 7 bases from J, the junction kept 5 bases outside the gene matches.